This TCR beta chain is from a study of T cells expressing NK-cell markers. CDR3 length: 14 residues. CDR1 and CDR2 from the germline V gene are SGHRS and YFSETQ. TCRdb reworked the 5' RACE reads into one entry per CDR3 protein, no DNA. This table lists a few hundred thousand distinct CDR3 sequences. Sequences were obtained from blood T cells: a sorted CD56 or NKG2C T cell subset, CD4+ or CD8+ T cells, or bulk PBMC T cells (not recorded which). This receptor was taken from a woman in her fifties or sixties in good health. The V gene is TRBV5-1, the J gene TRBJ2-7; the D gene TCRdb calls, TRBD1, cannot be checked with no DNA. CDR3 protein: CASRPSSGGGEQYF.